This TCR beta chain was identified during a study of blood T cell repertoires in COVID-19. Background on the study: COVID-19 samples from acute and convalescent phases originated in the United States, Italy and Spain.

This clone was seen a single time. Looked up from germline, CDR1 is LNHDA and CDR2 is SQIVND (reference sequence). This CDR3 contains 14 residues. Trimming took 6 bases from V and 9 from J; bases not matched to a gene: 10. Authors' processing steps: Estimation of nucleated cell counts was performed using reference gene primer amplification. The table came from immunoSEQ multiplex PCR; TCRdb's copy has only in-frame clones and leaves some out. V and J calls and clone size come straight from that table; D and trimming were deduced from the DNA. This table has roughly 300,000 clones, over 75% appearing once.

Sequenced sample: peripheral blood. The receptor's source is a young man with active or convalescent COVID-19. The V and J genes are TRBV19 and TRBJ1-5, with TRBD1 matching 8 bases. The CDR3 sequence is CASRAGTGPRPQHF. In DNA, the CDR3 is TGTGCCAGTAGAGCCGGGACAGGCCCTCGGCCCCAGCATTTT.